The clone carrying this TCR beta chain was recorded once. The antigen is unknown. Additional DNA sequences in this sample encode the identical CDR3. The data were obtained in a study of shared clonotypes between healthy human individuals. The repertoire was sequenced with immunoSEQ multiplex PCR; TCRdb's copy has only in-frame clones and lacks some. The sample lists 2 million to 3 million clones, approximately 93% occurring once. Study observations and caveats: What limited the represented genetic and exposure-history diversity was the small number of donors. Naive subsets tended to show greater estimated richness than memory subsets.

Nashville, Tennessee was home to all donors, who were Caucasian adults. The TCR originated in a young man in good health. Some clones in this sample may be carry-over from other donors' samples. Sequencing input: naive CD4+ T cells from PBMCs. Regarding subset: CD45RA+ positively selected.

CDR3 nucleotide sequence: TGTGCCAGCAGTTCCGGACAGTCCTACGAGCAGTACTTC. It specifies CASSSGQSYEQYF. This chain connects TRBV6-6 to TRBJ2-7; a possible D gene is TRBD1 (6 bases). V was shortened by 4 bases and J by 1 base, with 8 bases between the two germline ends. This CDR3 comprises 13 residues. The V gene's germline CDR1 is MNHNY and CDR2 SVGAGI (reference sequence).